One and the same sample provided the 5 T cell receptor beta chains below, sequenced in a study of T-cell reconstitution after alpha-beta-depleted transplantation in children. Preparation of the TCRbeta library used unique molecular identifiers. A single record per CDR3 protein comes from TCRdb applying MiXCR to the PCR reads. Of approximately 630,000 distinct CDR3 sequences in the sample, 10% to 15% were seen once. The specimen comprised PBMCs, sampled before TCRalphabeta/CD19-depleted stem cell transplant. All receptors come from a girl aged 2 to 9 with congenital amegakaryocytic thrombocytopenia, due to receive a stem cell transplant.

This clonotype has just a few counts. This chain uses TRBV7-9 with TRBJ2-1; unclear D gene. Trimming cost V 7 bases and J 6 bases, with 13 bases left between them. The CDR3 length is 13 residues. CDR1 is SEHNR, CDR2 FQNEAQ, per germline (reference sequence). The CDR3 loop reads CASTPIQSNEQFF. CDR3 nucleotide sequence: TGTGCCAGCACCCCTATACAGAGCAATGAGCAGTTCTTC.

This clonotype was seen more than once but under ten times. The chain links TRBV2 to TRBJ2-1; D possibly uses TRBD1 or TRBD2 (5 bases each). Trimming cost V 7 bases and J 0 bases, with 10 bases left between them. Looked up from germline, CDR1 is SNHLY and CDR2 is FYNNEI. The CDR3 is 14 amino acids. CDR3 sequence (DNA): TGTGCCAGCAAGGTGGGGACCTCCTACAATGAGCAGTTCTTC. Its translation: CASKVGTSYNEQFF.

Only a few counts were recorded for this clonotype. The chain combines TRBV6-1 with TRBJ2-7; TRBD1 might be the D (5 bases). The germline gives CDR1 MNHNS, CDR2 SASEGT. This CDR3 region has 14 residues. Trimming left V 4 bases short and J 4 bases short, with 14 bases between. Written as DNA, the CDR3 is TGTGCCAGCAGTGGCAGGGCTTTTTGGTACGAGCAGTACTTC. This codes for CASSGRAFWYEQYF.

This clonotype has a count of ten or more. The genes are TRBV6-1 and TRBJ2-5; a weak D match, TRBD1 (5 bases). The CDR3 loop spans 15 amino acids. Germline values: CDR1 MNHNS, CDR2 SASEGT. Between the trimmed V and J ends, which lost 5 bases and 0 bases, there was a span of 13 bases. DNA of the CDR3: TGTGCCAGCAGTCCCCTACAGGACGACCAAGAGACCCAGTACTTC. This codes for CASSPLQDDQETQYF.

This clonotype was seen a few times. This may stem from a read error, because a much larger clone lies one nucleotide away. J is TRBJ2-5 and V is TRBV15, with 9 nucleotides matching TRBD2. Losses at the gene ends were 0 bases for V and 4 bases for J; bases not matched to a gene: 3. This CDR3 is 15 amino acids long. Germline CDR1 LNHNV, CDR2 YYDKDF (reference sequence). CDR3 sequence (DNA): TGTGCCACCAGCAGAGATCCTAGCGGGATAGAGACCCAGTACTTC. It specifies CATSRDPSGIETQYF.